This record looks at one T cell receptor (beta chain) sequence and its context. The antigen is not known. In this CDR3 the conserved last residue, phenylalanine or tryptophan, is missing, so a read error is likely. This entry comes from a study of read filtering for tumor transcriptome and immune sequencing. As for the study in general: DNase treatment preceded whole-transcriptome library preparation. RNA-seq yielded only roughly 85 to 1,400 TCR reads, IR-seq about 3.5 to 11 million.

General study findings and limits: Sorted CD138-negative bone marrow cells were not purified T cells. Compared with RNA-seq, IR-seq gave much higher clonotype depth and reliability.

This library used around 400 ng RNA and molecular barcoded adaptors spanning alpha/delta and beta/gamma chains. TCRdb independently ran MiXCR on the reads; one entry per CDR3 protein. The table has around 41,000 distinct CDR3 sequences, about an eighth seen once. This CDR3 contains 16 residues. CDR1 and CDR2 (germline): DFQATT, SNEGSKA (reference sequence). The source is a donor at least 40 years old with multiple myeloma. Source material: a population of CD138-negative cells sorted from bone marrow. V is TRBV20-1 and J is TRBJ2-1, with 9 bases fitting TRBD2. This CDR3 is CTAAPFPSGAYNEQFL. The CDR3 bases are TGCACTGCTGCCCCCTTCCCTAGCGGGGCCTACAATGAGCAGTTCCTC.